This record concerns one TCR beta chain sequence. The record originates from a study of PD-1 blockade in classical Hodgkin lymphoma. Turning to the study itself: Once every 2 weeks, patients received intravenous nivolumab at 3 mg/kg.

Clones were sequenced by immunoSEQ multiplex PCR, and TCRdb holds only the in-frame ones, with some missing. The sample records about 19,000 clones, 70% to 90% being singletons. All trial patients relapsed after autologous stem cell transplantation. Germline values: CDR1 SGHTA, CDR2 FQGNSA. The CDR3 is 11 residues long. The V end lost 6 bases, the J end lost 5 bases, and 4 bases lay between the germline ends. The sequenced sample was peripheral blood mononuclear cells (PBMCs), obtained before the second cycle of nivolumab. This clonotype originated in a human donor with classical Hodgkin lymphoma. This chain uses TRBV7-2 with TRBJ2-2; D remains unclear. The CDR3 here is CASRTTGELFF. The CDR3 coding sequence is TGTGCCAGCAGGACAACCGGGGAGCTGTTTTTT.